A selection of T cell receptor beta chains follows, all from one sample in a study of blood T cell repertoires in COVID-19. Here immunoSEQ multiplex PCR was the method, and the copy in TCRdb shows in-frame clones only, minus some. Among under 300,000 clones listed, roughly 88% were seen once. Sequenced sample: peripheral blood. These receptors came from a man younger than 45 who had recovered from COVID-19. CDR3s include the opening cysteine and the closing phenylalanine or tryptophan. D genes are given only for firm matches. Rows may omit the clone size; those that give it use once, few, many or a size class.

.,TRBD2,TRBV29-1,TRBJ2-2,TGCAGCGCTAGGACTAGCGGGGGGGCTACCGGGGAGCTGTTTTTT,CSARTSGGATGELFF
few,TRBD1,TRBV27,TRBJ1-5,TGTGCCAGCAGAGAGAGGACAGGGCTAGAGCCCCAGCATTTT,CASRERTGLEPQHF
.,.,TRBV20-1,TRBJ1-3,TGCAGTGCCTATGTTGGAAACACCATATATTTT,CSAYVGNTIYF
.,.,TRBV9,TRBJ2-6,TGTGCCAGCAGCGCCCTTCACATGGGGGGACCCCAGGGGGCCAACGTCCTGACTTTC,CASSALHMGGPQGANVLTF
.,.,TRBV29-1,TRBJ1-2,TGCAGCGTTGTTCCCGGCGGCTATGGCTACACCTTC,CSVVPGGYGYTF
.,.,TRBV12-5,TRBJ2-3,TGTGCTTCCAGGGGAAGTGGAACAGATACGCAGTATTTT,CASRGSGTDTQYF
.,TRBD1,TRBV5-1,TRBJ1-1,TGCGCCAGCAGCTTAACCTTTTCGACAGGGGGAACTAGGGTGGATGAAGCTTTCTTT,CASSLTFSTGGTRVDEAFF
once,TRBD1,TRBV5-4,TRBJ2-7,TGTGCCAGCAGCCCTATAACTGTGGGACAGGGGGCTGGGGAGCAGTACTTC,CASSPITVGQGAGEQYF
.,TRBD1,TRBV4-1,TRBJ2-7,TGCGCCAGCAGCCAAGCCCTCTTTTCGACAGGGGGCCCCTCCTACGAGCAGTACTTC,CASSQALFSTGGPSYEQYF
.,TRBD2,TRBV5-1,TRBJ2-1,TGCGCCAGCAGCTACAGACTAGCTCGTGACAATGAGCAGTTCTTC,CASSYRLARDNEQFF
.,.,TRBV4-3,TRBJ1-1,TGCGCCAGCAGCCAAGTTGGGGCTCTTTTAAACACTGAAGCTTTCTTT,CASSQVGALLNTEAFF
.,TRBD1,TRBV4-1,TRBJ1-2,TGCGCCAGCAGCCAACCCATGACCGGGACAGATGGCTACACCTTC,CASSQPMTGTDGYTF
.,.,TRBV9,TRBJ2-3,TGTGCCAGCAGCGTAGGAAGCGGAGTAACAGATACGCAGTATTTT,CASSVGSGVTDTQYF
.,.,TRBV29-1,TRBJ2-2,TGCAGCGTTGGGAATAGGGCAGGGAGGACCGGGGAGCTGTTTTTT,CSVGNRAGRTGELFF
.,TRBD1,TRBV6-2/TRBV6-3,TRBJ2-1,TGTGCCAGCAGTTATATACAGGGGGCGAATGAGCAGTTCTTC,CASSYIQGANEQFF
.,TRBD1,TRBV10-1,TRBJ2-1,TGCGCCAGCAGTCCGGGACAGGGGCCCCTTGATGAGCAGTTCTTC,CASSPGQGPLDEQFF
.,.,TRBV5-1,TRBJ1-2,TGCGCCAGCAGCTTTAGCCCGACAGAAGGCTTAATCTATGGCTACACCTTC,CASSFSPTEGLIYGYTF
.,.,TRBV3-1/TRBV3-2,TRBJ2-5,TGTGCCAGCAGATATCGGGGTCAAGAGACCCAGTACTTC,CASRYRGQETQYF
.,TRBD1,TRBV5-1,TRBJ1-2,TGCGCCAGCACTGTTGGGGGACAGGGACCCTATGGCTACACCTTC,CASTVGGQGPYGYTF
.,TRBD1,TRBV19,TRBJ1-2,TGTGCCAGTAGTATTGGACAGGGGGCGAGGAATGGCTACACCTTC,CASSIGQGARNGYTF
.,TRBD1,TRBV6-2/TRBV6-3,TRBJ1-2,TGTGCCAGCAGTTTCTGGACAGGGGAGGGGTATGGCTACACCTTC,CASSFWTGEGYGYTF
.,.,TRBV6-5,TRBJ1-4,TGTGCCAGCACGCGGACAGAGGTAGAAAAACTGTTTTTT,CASTRTEVEKLFF
.,.,TRBV6-1,TRBJ2-2,TGTGCCAGCAGTGGAGACAAGTACGCGAACACCGGGGAGCTGTTTTTT,CASSGDKYANTGELFF
.,TRBD1,TRBV28,TRBJ1-3,TGTGCCAGCAGACAGACAGGGGTCGCTGGAAACACCATATATTTT,CASRQTGVAGNTIYF
.,TRBD1,TRBV30,TRBJ1-1,TGTGCCTGGAGTCTCGGGGCAGGGGGGTGGACTGAAGCTTTCTTT,CAWSLGAGGWTEAFF
.,TRBD1,TRBV13,TRBJ2-3,TGTGCCAGCAGCGTACGACAGGGGACAGATACGCAGTATTTT,CASSVRQGTDTQYF
.,.,TRBV5-1,TRBJ1-1,TGCGCCAGCAGCCTTCGGGAGGATTCGGAAGCTTTCTTT,CASSLREDSEAFF
.,TRBD1,TRBV29-1,TRBJ1-6,TGCAGCGCCGACAGGGATAATTCACCCCTCCACTTT,CSADRDNSPLHF
.,.,TRBV5-4,TRBJ2-7,TGTGCCAGCAGAACCGGGCTTCGGGGCGAGCAGTACTTC,CASRTGLRGEQYF
.,TRBD2,TRBV24-1,TRBJ2-2,TGTGCCACCAGTGATCCCCGCCCGACTAGCGGGGGGACGAGCCTTCAGGGCGGGGAGCTGTTTTTT,CATSDPRPTSGGTSLQGGELFF
.,.,TRBV30,TRBJ2-5,TGTGCCTGGAGTTCTTGGGGGGAGATCCAAGAGACCCAGTACTTC,CAWSSWGEIQETQYF
.,.,TRBV11-2,TRBJ1-1,TGTGCCAGCAGCTTAGGAGACAGGAGCGCTGAAGCTTTCTTT,CASSLGDRSAEAFF
.,TRBD1,TRBV10-2,TRBJ2-6,TGCGCCAGCAGCCCACAGGGGGCAGGGGCCAACGTCCTGACTTTC,CASSPQGAGANVLTF
.,.,TRBV16,TRBJ1-2,TGTGCCAGCAGCCAGCAGAGCAGCCAGGCGGGAGGCTACACCTTC,CASSQQSSQAGGYTF
.,.,TRBV6-1,TRBJ1-6,TGTGCCAGCAGTGAAGCTTTGGGTCTCTTACAGTATAATTCACCCCTCCACTTT,CASSEALGLLQYNSPLHF
.,TRBD1,TRBV7-6,TRBJ2-7,TGTGCCAGCAGCAGTACGGGACAGTCTGTGGAGCAGTACTTC,CASSSTGQSVEQYF
.,.,TRBV5-8,TRBJ1-6,TGTGCCAGCAGCTCCGACAGAGATTCACCCCTCCACTTT,CASSSDRDSPLHF
.,.,TRBV2,TRBJ2-1,TGTGCCAGCAGTGCCCTAGGCGCTAGCTCCTACAATGAGCAGTTCTTC,CASSALGASSYNEQFF
.,.,TRBV19,TRBJ2-3,TGTGCCAGTAGTATAACGGTCAGCACAGATACGCAGTATTTT,CASSITVSTDTQYF
.,.,TRBV6-5,TRBJ2-7,TGTGCCAGCAGTTACTCCACAGGGCTCGACGAGCAGTACTTC,CASSYSTGLDEQYF
.,.,TRBV10-1,TRBJ2-3,TGCGCCAGCAGAAATTCGGGTGGGGATACGCAGTATTTT,CASRNSGGDTQYF
.,.,TRBV2,TRBJ2-1,TGTGCCAGCCCCGGACTAGGGGGGAATGAGCAGTTCTTC,CASPGLGGNEQFF
.,.,TRBV5-1,TRBJ2-7,TGCGCCAGCAATCCGGGACAAAATTACGAGCAGTACTTC,CASNPGQNYEQYF
.,.,TRBV27,TRBJ2-7,TGTGCCAGCAGTCTTACACCAACCTACGAGCAGTACTTC,CASSLTPTYEQYF
.,.,TRBV4-2,TRBJ1-2,TGTGCCAGCAGCCAAGACTTTACGGACTATGGCTACACCTTC,CASSQDFTDYGYTF